The clone carrying this TCR beta chain has a handful of counts. Its antigen remains unidentified. The CDR3 has 12 residues. Germline V CDR1 and CDR2: SQVTM, ANQGSEA. The V gene lost 7 bases and the J gene lost 4 bases, with 13 bases spanning the gap. RNA transcripts served as the template for amplifying TCR beta CDR3 regions. HTBI primers were the set used in a first-round RT-PCR of the TCR CDR3. Via MiXCR, TCRdb re-called the multiplex PCR reads, giving one row per CDR3 protein. The sample holds hundreds of thousands of distinct CDR3 sequences, over 11% seen once. The record originates from a study of T cells in Graves' hyperthyroidism and ophthalmopathy. General study results and limits: By a 13 V-J model, ophthalmopathy was set apart from stable hyperthyroidism.

The chain carries TRBV29-1 and TRBJ1-2; D is ambiguous. The clonotype was recovered from a woman aged 30 to 39 with Graves' hyperthyroidism that later progressed to Graves' ophthalmopathy. Sequenced: blood. CDR3 nucleotides: TGCAGCGAGGGAAGCGAAGGCTATGGCTACACCTTC. It yields the protein CSEGSEGYGYTF.